Reported below is one T cell receptor (beta chain). This record belongs to a study of shared clonotypes between healthy human individuals. Across the study: A couple of female and a few male donors aged 18 to 49 were enrolled.

The donors, all of them Caucasian adults, lived in Nashville, Tennessee. Unsorted samples used roughly 90 million PBMCs for genomic DNA. The CDR3 is made up of 15 amino acids. Trimming removed 2 bases from V and 7 bases from J, with 14 bases in between. Germline V gene sequence: CDR1 MGHRA, CDR2 YSYEKL. Each cell subset's genomic DNA was divided evenly among several immunoSEQ plates. TCRdb's copy holds only in-frame clones and misses some; the assay was immunoSEQ multiplex PCR. The sample records some 510,000 clones, less than 85% being singletons. This TCR was sampled from a woman in her thirties or forties in good health. Some clones in this sample may be carry-over from other donors' samples. The rearrangement joins TRBV4-1 to TRBJ1-4; no firm D call. The sequenced material came from PBMCs. CDR3 DNA sequence: TGCGCCAGCAGCCAAAGGCACCAGCTCGGTGAAAAACTGTTTTTT. This codes for CASSQRHQLGEKLFF.